Below are 24 T cell receptor beta chains sequenced from a single sample in a study of T cell repertoires in cytomegalovirus infection. These receptors have no identified antigens. TCRdb called the reads again in MiXCR, with one record for every CDR3 protein. The table shows about 900,000 distinct CDR3 sequences, with around 30% occurring only once. The input for sequencing was cultured CD8+ T cells from PBMCs, taken from culture after CMV antigen stimulation. The source of these receptors is a human donor in good health (CMV status not recorded). Some clones in this sample may be carry-over from other donors' samples.

This chain joins TRBV7-6 and TRBJ2-2; either TRBD1 or TRBD2 may fit D (7 bases each). Trimming cost V 5 bases and J 4 bases, with 14 bases left between them. Looked up from germline, CDR1 is SGHVS and CDR2 is FNYEAQ. The CDR3 covers 15 residues. The DNA for the CDR3 is TGTGCCAGCAGCCCAGGGGGGGGTACCACCGGGGAGCTGTTTTTT. The encoded protein is CASSPGGGTTGELFF.

This clonotype was detected ten times or more. The chain employs TRBV12-3 or TRBV12-4 and TRBJ1-5; a weak D match, TRBD1 (5 bases). V was trimmed by 6 bases and J by 4 bases, leaving 13 bases between them. CDR3 length equals 14 residues. CDR3 sequence: CASSTGPGNQPQHF. CDR3 sequence (DNA): TGTGCCAGCAGCACGGGGCCAGGGAATCAGCCCCAGCATTTT.

J is TRBJ2-6 and V is TRBV7-3; D possibly corresponds to TRBD2 (5 bases). Trimming stripped 6 bases from V and 1 base from J, with 22 bases between. CDR1 and CDR2 (germline): SGHTA, FQGTGA. The CDR3 extends over 19 amino acids. The chain's CDR3 is CASRIIKAAGGSGANVLTF. In nucleotides, the CDR3 is TGTGCCAGCAGGATAATAAAGGCAGCTGGAGGTTCTGGGGCCAACGTCCTGACTTTC.

Comments on this clonotype: A much larger clone lies a single base off, so this may be a read error. V gene TRBV7-6 combines with J gene TRBJ1-6; no clear D. The V gene's germline CDR1 is SGHVS and CDR2 FNYEAQ. Trimming took off 1 base at V and 11 bases at J, with 12 bases between the two ends. This CDR3 region has 14 residues. The CDR3 protein is CASSLEDLRPPLHF. The CDR3 DNA reads as TGTGCCAGCAGCTTAGAGGATCTACGACCACCCCTCCACTTT.

V is TRBV7-1 and J is TRBJ2-5; D uncertain. TRBV7-1 is annotated as an ORF whose role is uncertain. The CDR3 is made up of 14 amino acids. Trimming removed 7 bases at V and 9 bases at J, with 21 bases between. The DNA of the CDR3 is TGTGCCAGCACCTCTACGGCCCCGGACGCGGCCCAGTACTTC. It codes for CASTSTAPDAAQYF.

The genes are TRBV20-1 and TRBJ2-5; 10 bases are a match to TRBD2. V was clipped by 5 bases and J by 7 bases; unmatched bases: 16. Germline values: CDR1 DFQATT, CDR2 SNEGSKA (reference sequence). CDR3 size: 16 residues. The CDR3 spells CSAPRGSGGPPGTQYF. The CDR3 DNA reads as TGCAGTGCTCCCCGCGGTAGCGGGGGGCCCCCAGGGACCCAGTACTTC.

This clonotype was seen a few times. The V call is TRBV7-4, the J call TRBJ2-7; D call uncertain. The CDR3 has 15 residues. Looked up from germline, CDR1 is SGHVT and CDR2 is SQSDAQ. The V gene lost 6 bases and the J gene lost 3 bases, with 18 bases spanning the gap. CDR3 residues: CASRNAGGVSYEQYF. The CDR3 nucleotides read TGTGCCAGCAGGAACGCCGGTGGTGTGAGCTACGAGCAGTACTTC.

The genes are TRBV7-9 and TRBJ1-1; 9 bases are a match to TRBD1. CDR3 length equals 14 residues. Germline lookup yields CDR1 SEHNR and CDR2 FQNEAQ (reference sequence). V trimming: 1 base; J trimming: 3 bases; junction bases outside the gene matches: 0. CDR3 bases: TGTGCCAGCAGCTTAGGGGACAGGGACACTGAAGCTTTCTTT. Encoded protein: CASSLGDRDTEAFF.

The V and J genes are TRBV27 and TRBJ2-1, with TRBD2 identical over 12 bases. V was clipped by 5 bases and J by 2 bases; unmatched bases: 7. Germline values: CDR1 MNHEY, CDR2 SMNVEV (reference sequence). This CDR3 has 17 residues. CDR3 loop: CASSRGLAGSPYNEQFF. The CDR3 region has the DNA TGTGCCAGCAGTCGAGGACTAGCGGGGAGCCCCTACAATGAGCAGTTCTTC.

The chain carries TRBV7-6 and TRBJ1-6; 9 bases are a match to TRBD1. This CDR3 is built from 15 residues. V lost 5 bases, J lost 9 bases, and 8 bases stayed unmatched. From germline, CDR1 is SGHVS and CDR2 FNYEAQ. CDR3: CASSPSQGAGSPLHF. The DNA for the CDR3 is TGTGCCAGCAGCCCATCACAGGGGGCAGGTTCACCCCTCCACTTT.

This clonotype was observed once. This chain joins TRBV6-5 and TRBJ2-5, with 8 bases that match TRBD2. The CDR3 totals 16 residues. Germline lookup yields CDR1 MNHEY and CDR2 SVGAGI. V gave up 5 bases and J gave up 4 bases; unmatched junction bases: 12. CDR3 DNA: TGTGCCAGCAGTCCCTGGGGTAGCGGGGCAGGAGAGACCCAGTACTTC. Translated, it gives CASSPWGSGAGETQYF.

This clonotype was seen a handful of times. The V and J genes are TRBV13 and TRBJ1-1; 9 bases align to TRBD1. Looked up from germline, CDR1 is PRHDT and CDR2 is FYEKMQ (reference sequence). Trimming at V came to 1 base and at J to 5 bases, leaving 8 bases not matched to a gene. The CDR3 is made up of 16 amino acids. The CDR3 spells CASSLAGTGPDTEAFF. The CDR3 nucleotides are TGTGCCAGCAGCTTAGCGGGGACAGGGCCGGATACTGAAGCTTTCTTT. The variable domain in full, completed from reference TRBV13 and TRBJ1-1, reads AAGVIQSPRHLIKEKRETATLKCYPIPRHDTVYWYQQGPGQDPQFLISFYEKMQSDKGSIPDRFSAQQFSDYHSELNMSSLELGDSALYFCASSLAGTGPDTEAFFGQGTRLTVV.

This clonotype was seen a handful of times. The V gene is TRBV29-1, the J gene TRBJ1-2; weak D call: TRBD1 (6 bases). V lost 6 bases and J lost 2, with 22 bases in between. In germline, CDR1 is SQVTM, CDR2 ANQGSEA. This CDR3 contains 16 residues. The chain's CDR3 is CSVDQAWTDVNYGYTF. CDR3 coding DNA: TGCAGCGTCGATCAGGCTTGGACAGACGTAAACTATGGCTACACCTTC. Combining the CDR3 with reference TRBV29-1 and TRBJ1-2 gives the whole variable domain SAVISQKPSRDICQRGTSLTIQCQVDSQVTMMFWYRQQPGQSLTLIATANQGSEATYESGFVIDKFPISRPNLTFSTLTVSNMSPEDSSIYLCSVDQAWTDVNYGYTFGSGTRLTVV.

The sample holds one count of this clonotype. The V and J genes are TRBV4-1 and TRBJ2-7; D possibly corresponds to TRBD2 (7 bases). From germline, CDR1 is MGHRA and CDR2 YSYEKL. V was clipped by 1 base and J by 3 bases, with 19 bases between them. CDR3 size: 17 residues. For the CDR3, the DNA is TGCGCCAGCAGCCAAGGGGGGGCGACTAGCTCCCACTACGAGCAGTACTTC. Translation: CASSQGGATSSHYEQYF.

This clonotype came up many times. This sequence joins TRBV13 and TRBJ2-6, with 9 nucleotides matching TRBD1. Germline V lookup: CDR1 PRHDT, CDR2 FYEKMQ (reference sequence). The CDR3 covers 18 residues. J lost 2 bases, V lost 5 bases, and 10 bases had no gene match. CDR3 loop: CASSLYRGQGAGANVLTF. The CDR3 DNA reads as TGTGCCAGCAGCCTCTACAGGGGGCAGGGGGCTGGGGCCAACGTCCTGACTTTC.

With respect to this clonotype: The germline gene is not matched at one end of the junction; a read error may be the cause. The chain uses TRBV27 and TRBJ1-5; TRBD1 aligns across 8 bases. Germline V gene lookup returns CDR1 MNHEY and CDR2 SMNVEV (reference sequence). This CDR3 comprises 16 residues. The CDR3 here is CASSLDRVRSNQPQRF. Written as DNA, the CDR3 is TGTGCCAGCAGTTTGGACAGGGTTCGGAGCAATCAGCCCCAGCGTTTT.

This clonotype was observed a handful of times. This chain joins TRBV4-1 and TRBJ2-2; no definite D call. The CDR3 length is 16 residues. V lost 0 bases to trimming and J lost 1 base, with 9 bases between them. The germline V gene encodes CDR1 MGHRA and CDR2 YSYEKL. The DNA of the CDR3 is TGCGCCAGCAGCCAAGAACGTCTTCAGAACACCGGGGAGCTGTTTTTT. Protein: CASSQERLQNTGELFF.

The rearrangement joins TRBV6-2 or TRBV6-3 to TRBJ2-7, with 9 bases fitting TRBD2. CDR3 length: 16 amino acids. V lost 0 bases and J lost 2; bases outside the gene matches: 5. CDR1 and CDR2 (germline): MNHEY, SVGEGT. The CDR3 loop reads CASSYSTQRGAYEQYV. In nucleotides, the CDR3 is TGTGCCAGCAGTTACTCGACTCAGCGGGGGGCCTACGAGCAGTACGTC.

The chain carries TRBV6-8 and TRBJ1-5; TRBD1 aligns across 8 bases. This CDR3 comprises 15 residues. Germline CDR1 reads MNHGY; CDR2 reads SAAAGT. The V segment lost 5 bases and the J segment 3 bases; nucleotides outside the gene matches: 6. The CDR3 here is CASSLRGQDNQPQHF. As DNA, the CDR3 is TGTGCCAGCAGTCTCAGGGGGCAGGACAATCAGCCCCAGCATTTT.

As for this clonotype: A much larger clone lies a single base off, so this may be a read error. The rearrangement links TRBV7-6 to TRBJ2-1; 10 nucleotides match TRBD1. The CDR3 has 17 residues. With 1 base clipped from V and 6 bases from J, the junction kept 9 bases outside the gene matches. The germline V gene encodes CDR1 SGHVS and CDR2 FNYEAQ. The CDR3 sequence: CASSLVWLGTGANEQFF. CDR3 coding DNA: TGTGCCAGCAGCTTAGTGTGGTTGGGGACAGGGGCCAATGAGCAGTTCTTC.

Ten or more counts support this clonotype. The CDR3 loop is CASSLRIGMETQYF. The CDR3 DNA is TGTGCCAGCAGTCTGAGGATCGGGATGGAGACCCAGTACTTC. The V call is TRBV27, the J call TRBJ2-5; tentatively, D is TRBD2 (5 bases). The ends were cut back, 5 bases at V and 5 bases at J, with 15 bases in the middle. Germline values: CDR1 MNHEY, CDR2 SMNVEV (reference sequence). The CDR3 loop spans 14 amino acids.

This clonotype came up a few times. The genes are TRBV7-8 and TRBJ2-5; 11 positions match TRBD2. With 2 bases clipped from V and 2 bases from J, the junction kept 13 bases outside the gene matches. From germline, CDR1 is SGHVS and CDR2 FQNEAQ. The CDR3 covers 19 residues. CDR3 coding DNA: TGTGCCAGCAGCTTATCCCAGCTAGCGGGGGGACAAATACAAGAGACCCAGTACTTC. It codes for CASSLSQLAGGQIQETQYF. Variable domain in full (rest from reference TRBV7-8 and TRBJ2-5): GAGVSQSPRYKVAKRGQDVALRCDPISGHVSLFWYQQALGQGPEFLTYFQNEAQLDKSGLPSDRFFAERPEGSVSTLKIQRTQQEDSAVYLCASSLSQLAGGQIQETQYFGPGTRLLVL.

A few counts support this clonotype. Here the CDR3 reads CASSLGFPYEQYV. CDR3 in DNA: TGTGCCAGCAGCCTCGGGTTCCCCTACGAGCAGTACGTC. The chain links TRBV6-2 or TRBV6-3 to TRBJ2-7; no clear D gene. CDR3 length equals 13 residues. V was clipped by 6 bases and J by 2 bases, with 11 bases between them. Germline V lookup: CDR1 MNHEY, CDR2 SVGEGT.

The CDR3 spells CATSRDRGVGEKLFF. CDR3 sequence (DNA): TGTGCCACCAGCAGAGATCGTGGGGTCGGTGAAAAACTGTTTTTT. V is TRBV15 and J is TRBJ1-4; D is ambiguous. The CDR3 contains 15 residues. V was shortened by 0 bases and J by 7 bases, with 12 bases between the two germline ends. CDR1 and CDR2 from the germline V gene are LNHNV and YYDKDF (reference sequence).